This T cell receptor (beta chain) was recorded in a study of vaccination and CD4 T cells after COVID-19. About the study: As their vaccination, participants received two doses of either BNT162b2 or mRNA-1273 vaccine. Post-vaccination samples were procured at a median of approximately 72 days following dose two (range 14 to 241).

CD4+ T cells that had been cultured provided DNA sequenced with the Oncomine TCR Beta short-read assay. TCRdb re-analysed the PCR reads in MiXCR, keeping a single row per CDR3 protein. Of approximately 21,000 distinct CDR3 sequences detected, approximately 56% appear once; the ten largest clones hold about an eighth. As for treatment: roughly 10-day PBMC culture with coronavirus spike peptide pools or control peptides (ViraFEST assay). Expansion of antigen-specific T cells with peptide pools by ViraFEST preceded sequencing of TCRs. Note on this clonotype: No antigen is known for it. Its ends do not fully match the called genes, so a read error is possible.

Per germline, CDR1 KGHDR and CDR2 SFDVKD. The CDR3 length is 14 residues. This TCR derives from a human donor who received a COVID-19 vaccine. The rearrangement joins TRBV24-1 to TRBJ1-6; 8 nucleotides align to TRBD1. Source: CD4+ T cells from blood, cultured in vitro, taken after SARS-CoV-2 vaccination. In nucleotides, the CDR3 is TGTGCCACCAGTGATCTACCGCGGACAGGGAGTCACAACTTT. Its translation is CATSDLPRTGSHNF.